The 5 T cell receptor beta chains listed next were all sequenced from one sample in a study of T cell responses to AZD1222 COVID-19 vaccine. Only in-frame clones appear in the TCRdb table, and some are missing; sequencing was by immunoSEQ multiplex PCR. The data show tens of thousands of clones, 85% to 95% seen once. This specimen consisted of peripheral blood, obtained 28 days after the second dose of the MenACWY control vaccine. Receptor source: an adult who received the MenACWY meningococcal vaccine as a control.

CDR3 loop: CASSLQPGDGYTF. The DNA of the CDR3 is TGCGCCAGCAGCCTCCAGCCAGGGGACGGCTACACCTTC. The genes are TRBV5-1 and TRBJ1-2, with D tentatively TRBD1 (6 bases). The CDR3 is 13 amino acids. Germline V CDR1 and CDR2: SGHRS, YFSETQ. V gave up 4 bases and J gave up 8 bases, with 15 bases separating them.

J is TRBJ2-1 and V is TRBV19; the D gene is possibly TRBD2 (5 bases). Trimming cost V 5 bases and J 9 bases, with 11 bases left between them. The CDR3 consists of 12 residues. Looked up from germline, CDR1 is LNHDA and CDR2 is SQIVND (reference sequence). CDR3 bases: TGTGCCAGTAGTTCCGACGGACTTGAGCAGTTCTTC. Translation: CASSSDGLEQFF. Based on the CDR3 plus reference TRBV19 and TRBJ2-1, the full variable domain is DGGITQSPKYLFRKEGQNVTLSCEQNLNHDAMYWYRQDPGQGLRLIYYSQIVNDFQKGDIAEGYSVSREKKESFPLTVTSAQKNPTAFYLCASSSDGLEQFFGPGTRLTVL.

CDR3 amino acids: CASSARGGHSGNTIYF. The CDR3 DNA reads as TGTGCCAGCAGTGCCCGAGGGGGGCACTCTGGAAACACCATATATTTT. V is TRBV25-1 and J is TRBJ1-3; possibly TRBD1 for D (6 bases). Germline lookup yields CDR1 MGHDK and CDR2 SYGVNS. The CDR3 has 16 residues. Between the trimmed V and J ends, which lost 4 bases and 0 bases, there was a span of 13 bases.

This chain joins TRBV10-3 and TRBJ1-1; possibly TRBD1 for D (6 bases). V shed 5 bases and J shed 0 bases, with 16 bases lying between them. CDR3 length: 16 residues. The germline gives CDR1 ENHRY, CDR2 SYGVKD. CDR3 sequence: CAISSGPGQLNTEAFF. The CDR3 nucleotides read TGTGCCATCAGTTCGGGGCCCGGACAGCTGAACACTGAAGCTTTCTTT.

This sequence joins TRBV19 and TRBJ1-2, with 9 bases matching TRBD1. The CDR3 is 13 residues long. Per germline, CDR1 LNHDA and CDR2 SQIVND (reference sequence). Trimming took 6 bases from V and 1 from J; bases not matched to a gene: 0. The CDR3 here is CASRGQGNYGYTF. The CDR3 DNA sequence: TGTGCCAGTAGGGGACAGGGTAACTATGGCTACACCTTC.